A single sample is the source of the 5 T cell receptor beta chains below, sequenced in a study of T cells in tuberculosis. Using immunoSEQ multiplex PCR, the repertoire was profiled, and TCRdb retains in-frame clones only, with some absent. The sample holds more than 20,000 clones, about 85% seen once. The time point is: new active TB diagnosis, blood taken before or within 7 days of starting treatment. This material consisted of PBMCs, taken at tuberculosis diagnosis. The receptors were sampled from an adult with tuberculosis.

This clone was seen only once. The chain couples TRBV5-6 to TRBJ1-6; D gene unclear. Germline V CDR1 and CDR2: SGHDT, YYEEEE. The CDR3 consists of 14 residues. V lost 1 base and J 8 bases, leaving 10 bases between the germline ends. The chain's CDR3 is CASSLSSSDSPLHF. The CDR3 DNA sequence: TGTGCCAGCAGCTTGTCAAGCTCCGATTCACCCCTCCACTTT.

V is TRBV2 and J is TRBJ2-1, with TRBD2 as a possible D gene (6 bases). CDR1 is SNHLY, CDR2 FYNNEI, per germline. The length of the CDR3 is 15 residues. The V end lost 0 bases, the J end lost 8 bases, and 14 bases lay between the germline ends. The CDR3, as DNA: TGTGCCAGCAGTGAAGCGGGTTGGAGGGTCGATGAGCAGTTCTTC. Its translation: CASSEAGWRVDEQFF.

J is TRBJ2-7 and V is TRBV7-9, with TRBD1 matching 10 bases. V was clipped by 11 bases and J by 7 bases; unmatched bases: 11. CDR3 length: 13 amino acids. The germline V gene has CDR1 SEHNR and CDR2 FQNEAQ (reference sequence). The CDR3 DNA follows: TGTGCCGGAGTCGGGACAGGGGCTGGGGAGCAGTACTTC. It yields the protein CAGVGTGAGEQYF.

The chain employs TRBV9 and TRBJ1-5, with D unresolved. The V and J ends lost 2 bases and 1 base respectively, with 4 bases between them. The CDR3 has 13 amino acids. Germline V gene sequence: CDR1 SGDLS, CDR2 YYNGEE. The CDR3 reads CASSVSSNQPQHF. In DNA form, the CDR3 reads TGTGCCAGCAGCGTTAGCAGCAATCAGCCCCAGCATTTT.

V gene TRBV6-6 combines with J gene TRBJ2-1; perhaps TRBD2 as D (5 bases). Trimming removed 6 bases at V and 2 bases at J, with 17 bases between. This CDR3 is built from 16 residues. Germline V gene data show CDR1 as MNHNY and CDR2 as SVGAGI (reference sequence). CDR3 DNA: TGTGCCAGCAGCCTCGTTAGCGACCGCACCTACAATGAGCAGTTCTTC. It translates to CASSLVSDRTYNEQFF.